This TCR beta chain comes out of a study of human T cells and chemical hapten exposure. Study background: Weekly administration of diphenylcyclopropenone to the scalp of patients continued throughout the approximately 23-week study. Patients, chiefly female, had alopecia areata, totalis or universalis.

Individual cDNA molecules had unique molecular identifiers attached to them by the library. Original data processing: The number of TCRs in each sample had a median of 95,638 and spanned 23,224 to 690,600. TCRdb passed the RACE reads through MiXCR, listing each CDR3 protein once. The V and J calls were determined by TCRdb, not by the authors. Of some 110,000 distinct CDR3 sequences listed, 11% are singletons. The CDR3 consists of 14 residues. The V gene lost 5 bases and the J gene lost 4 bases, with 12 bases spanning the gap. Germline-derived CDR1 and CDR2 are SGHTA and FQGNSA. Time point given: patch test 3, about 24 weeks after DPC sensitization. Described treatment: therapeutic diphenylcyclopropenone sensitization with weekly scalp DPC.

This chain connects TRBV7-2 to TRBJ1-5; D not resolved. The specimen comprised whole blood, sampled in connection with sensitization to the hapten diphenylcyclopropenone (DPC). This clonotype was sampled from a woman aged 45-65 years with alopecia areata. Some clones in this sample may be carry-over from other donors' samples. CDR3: CASSPNAVNQPQHF. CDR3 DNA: TGTGCCAGCAGCCCTAATGCGGTAAATCAGCCCCAGCATTTT. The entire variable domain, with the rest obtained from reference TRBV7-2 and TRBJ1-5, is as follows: GAGVSQSPSNKVTEKGKDVELRCDPISGHTALYWYRQSLGQGLEFLIYFQGNSAPDKSGLPSDRFSAERTGGSVSTLTIQRTQQEDSAVYLCASSPNAVNQPQHFGDGTRLSIL.